Presented here are 32 T cell receptor beta chains from one specimen sequenced in a study of cytomegalovirus exposure and HLA in healthy donors. Use of 60 Vbeta and 13 Jbeta primers characterized the PCR. Repertoires were generated with immunoSEQ multiplex PCR, while TCRdb's copy carries only in-frame clones and drops some. Among under 200,000 clones listed, around 80% were seen once. Sequenced material: PBMCs. The receptors stem from a woman in her 40s in good health and CMV-seronegative.

V usage is TRBV7-2 and J usage is TRBJ2-6; 8 positions match TRBD2. There are 17 residues in the CDR3. The V gene end was trimmed by 4 bases and the J gene end by 0 bases; junction bases not matched to a gene: 5. The germline CDR1 and CDR2 sequences are SGHTA and FQGNSA. In nucleotides, the CDR3 is TGTGCCAGCAGCTCCGGGGGGGCTAGCTCTGGGGCCAACGTCCTGACTTTC. Translation: CASSSGGASSGANVLTF.

The chain combines TRBV1 with TRBJ2-7; the table's D call TRBD2 went unverified against the DNA. TRBV1 is recorded as a pseudogene. CDR3 length: 15 residues. CDR3 loop: CTSSQETSGFYEQYF. CDR3 in DNA: TGCACCAGCAGCCAAGAGACTAGCGGGTTCTACGAGCAGTACTTC.

This chain uses TRBV2 with TRBJ2-1; the match to TRBD2 covers 12 bases. V lost 11 bases to trimming and J lost 4 bases; unmatched junction nucleotides: 6. This CDR3 contains 14 residues. Germline CDR1 SNHLY, CDR2 FYNNEI. Here the CDR3 reads CAAQTSGGYNEQFF. CDR3 nucleotides: TGTGCCGCTCAGACTAGCGGGGGATACAATGAGCAGTTCTTC.

V gene TRBV25-1 combines with J gene TRBJ2-7; the match to TRBD2 covers 15 bases. Germline loops: CDR1 MGHDK, CDR2 SYGVNS. Unmatched junction bases numbered 5, after V lost 4 bases and J lost 7 bases. The CDR3 has 15 amino acids. The CDR3 coding sequence is TGTGCCAGCAGTGGGACTAGCGGGGGGGCAGGGGAGCAGTACTTC. Its translation: CASSGTSGGAGEQYF.

The J gene is TRBJ2-7, the V gene TRBV9; 11 positions match TRBD2. Germline loops: CDR1 SGDLS, CDR2 YYNGEE. The CDR3 consists of 15 residues. With 0 bases clipped from V and 5 bases from J, the junction kept 4 bases outside the gene matches. The CDR3 DNA reads TGTGCCAGCAGCGTAGAAACTAGCGGGAGTCACGAGCAGTACTTC. Protein sequence: CASSVETSGSHEQYF. Supplemented by reference TRBV9 and TRBJ2-7, the full variable domain reads DSGVTQTPKHLITATGQRVTLRCSPRSGDLSVYWYQQSLDQGLQFLIQYYNGEERAKGNILERFSAQQFPDLHSELNLSSLELGDSALYFCASSVETSGSHEQYFGPGTRLTVT.

This chain uses TRBV10-3 with TRBJ1-5; D unclear. This CDR3 has 13 residues. Per the germline V gene, CDR1 is ENHRY and CDR2 is SYGVKD. V lost 0 bases, J lost 7 bases, and 7 bases lay in between. CDR3 DNA sequence: TGTGCCATCAGTGAGTCGTTGGGCCAGCCCCAGCATTTT. The encoded protein is CAISESLGQPQHF.

Only a few counts were recorded for this clone. The rearrangement links TRBV6-5 to TRBJ1-4, with D possibly being TRBD1 (5 bases). The ends were cut back, 0 bases at V and 3 bases at J, with 8 bases in the middle. Germline lookup yields CDR1 MNHEY and CDR2 SVGAGI. CDR3 size: 15 residues. This chain's CDR3 is CASSYSGQANEKLFF. CDR3 DNA sequence: TGTGCCAGCAGTTACTCGGGGCAGGCTAATGAAAAACTGTTTTTT.

The chain joins TRBV6-6 to TRBJ2-1, with 13 nucleotides matching TRBD2. Germline CDR1 and CDR2: MNHNY and SVGAGI (reference sequence). The ends lost 1 base at V and 7 bases at J; junction bases unmatched: 4. The CDR3 has 16 residues. In DNA form, the CDR3 reads TGTGCCAGCAGTTACTTGGGACTAGCGGGGACGAATGAGCAGTTCTTC. It yields the protein CASSYLGLAGTNEQFF.

The V and J genes are TRBV30 and TRBJ1-5, with D unclear. The CDR3 length is 14 residues. In germline, CDR1 is GTSNPN, CDR2 SVGIG (reference sequence). Trimming left V 3 bases short and J 3 bases short, with 12 bases between. The CDR3 nucleotides read TGTGCCTGGAGGCCTACGGGTACCAATCAGCCCCAGCATTTT. Translated, it gives CAWRPTGTNQPQHF.

This chain uses TRBV5-1 with TRBJ2-2; D is undetermined. The germline V gene encodes CDR1 SGHRS and CDR2 YFSETQ. Trimming took off 6 bases at V and 5 bases at J, with 5 bases between the two ends. The CDR3 is 11 residues long. Here the CDR3 DNA reads TGCGCCAGCACCCTAACCGGGGAGCTGTTTTTT. Its protein is CASTLTGELFF.

The chain has TRBV6-5 and TRBJ2-1; 10 bases match TRBD2. J lost 4 bases, V lost 7 bases, and 7 bases had no gene match. Looked up from germline, CDR1 is MNHEY and CDR2 is SVGAGI. This CDR3 region has 15 residues. DNA of the CDR3: TGTGCCAGCACTGACGGTAGCGGGAGGTACAATGAGCAGTTCTTC. Amino acid sequence: CASTDGSGRYNEQFF.

The rearrangement joins TRBV5-6 to TRBJ2-1; 7 bases match TRBD2. Germline V gene lookup returns CDR1 SGHDT and CDR2 YYEEEE. V trimming: 7 bases; J trimming: 1 base; junction bases outside the gene matches: 8. The CDR3 is made up of 15 amino acids. The DNA for the CDR3 is TGTGCCAGCGAGAGGGCTAGCGGTTCCTACAATGAGCAGTTCTTC. Translating gives CASERASGSYNEQFF.

This chain connects TRBV2 to TRBJ2-7; D is perhaps TRBD1 (6 bases). This CDR3 contains 16 residues. The germline V gene encodes CDR1 SNHLY and CDR2 FYNNEI. Trimming took off 5 bases at V and 0 bases at J, with 17 bases between the two ends. CDR3 coding DNA: TGTGCCAGCAGTCCTCTTGGACAGACGAGCTCCTACGAGCAGTACTTC. Protein: CASSPLGQTSSYEQYF.

V gene TRBV6-5 combines with J gene TRBJ1-1; D remains unclear. The CDR3 loop spans 13 amino acids. CDR1 and CDR2 (germline): MNHEY, SVGAGI. V was clipped by 2 bases and J by 8 bases, with 12 bases between them. The CDR3 DNA sequence: TGTGCCAGCAGTTACGCCAGCGGCATGGAAGCTTTCTTT. Encoded protein: CASSYASGMEAFF.

The chain has TRBV9 and TRBJ1-6; 9 bases line up with TRBD1. CDR1 is SGDLS and CDR2 is YYNGEE in the germline V gene. The CDR3 runs to 15 residues. Trimming took 3 bases from V and 6 from J; bases not matched to a gene: 4. The CDR3 region is CASSAGTGSNSPLHF. CDR3 sequence (DNA): TGTGCCAGCAGCGCGGGGACAGGGAGTAATTCACCCCTCCACTTT.

The chain carries TRBV7-2 and TRBJ1-4; 8 bases line up with TRBD1. Germline loops: CDR1 SGHTA, CDR2 FQGNSA. The CDR3 covers 15 residues. V shed 5 bases and J 0 bases; nucleotides not matched to a gene: 2. CDR3 DNA: TGTGCCAGCAGCCTACAGGGGGCAACTAATGAAAAACTGTTTTTT. Its protein product is CASSLQGATNEKLFF.

The chain recombines TRBV7-2 with TRBJ1-3; no clear D. Germline V lookup: CDR1 SGHTA, CDR2 FQGNSA. There are 16 residues in the CDR3. V was trimmed by 4 bases and J by 2 bases, leaving 15 bases between them. CDR3 nucleotide sequence: TGTGCCAGCAGCTCCCACAGACGCTTGGCTGGAAACACCATATATTTT. Residues: CASSSHRRLAGNTIYF.

In its sample, this clone was seen a few times. CDR3 sequence (DNA): TGTGCCAGCAGTTCTTCAGGGGACAATCAGCCCCAGCATTTT. As protein: CASSSSGDNQPQHF. The chain employs TRBV2 and TRBJ1-5, with a weak D call TRBD1 (6 bases). The CDR3 contains 14 residues. Between the trimmed V and J ends, which lost 5 bases and 3 bases, there was a span of 11 bases. Germline V gene sequence: CDR1 SNHLY, CDR2 FYNNEI. Variable domain in full (rest from reference TRBV2 and TRBJ1-5): EPEVTQTPSHQVTQMGQEVILRCVPISNHLYFYWYRQILGQKVEFLVSFYNNEISEKSEIFDDQFSVERPDGSNFTLKIRSTKLEDSAMYFCASSSSGDNQPQHFGDGTRLSIL.

The chain recombines TRBV2 with TRBJ2-1, with 8 bases aligning to TRBD2. Trimming cost V 7 bases and J 7 bases; bases outside gene matches: 6. The CDR3 runs 13 residues. Germline V gene data show CDR1 as SNHLY and CDR2 as FYNNEI. CDR3 nucleotides: TGTGCCAGCAACCGGGAGGGCCAGAATGAGCAGTTCTTC. As protein: CASNREGQNEQFF.

V gene TRBV29-1 combines with J gene TRBJ1-3, with a tentative D call TRBD1 (5 bases). The germline V gene encodes CDR1 SQVTM and CDR2 ANQGSEA. V was clipped by 7 bases and J by 1 base, with 17 bases between them. The CDR3 runs to 15 residues. CDR3 sequence: CSAGGGEGSGNTIYF. The CDR3 region has the DNA TGCAGCGCTGGCGGGGGGGAAGGGTCTGGAAACACCATATATTTT.

This chain uses TRBV5-4 with TRBJ1-1; D gene unclear. V lost 0 bases to trimming and J lost 4 bases, with 16 bases between them. This CDR3 is 16 amino acids long. CDR1 and CDR2 from the germline V gene are SGHNT and YYREEE (reference sequence). The DNA for the CDR3 is TGTGCCAGCAGCTTGGGCGAACTAGCATTGGGCACTGAAGCTTTCTTT. This codes for CASSLGELALGTEAFF.

A remark on this clone: An end of the junction differs from the germline gene, which may be a read error. The CDR3 here is CASSLASGNTDTQYF. The DNA of the CDR3 is TGTGCTAGCAGCTTAGCGAGCGGGAACACAGATACGCAGTATTTT. The V gene is TRBV7-7, the J gene TRBJ2-3; 7 bases match TRBD2. This CDR3 contains 15 residues. Germline V lookup: CDR1 SSHAT, CDR2 FNYEAQ (reference sequence). The variable domain in full, completed from reference TRBV7-7 and TRBJ2-3, reads GAGVSQSPRYKVTKRGQDVTLRCDPISSHATLYWYQQALGQGPEFLTYFNYEAQPDKSGLPSDRFSAERPEGSISTLTIQRTEQRDSAMYRCASSLASGNTDTQYFGPGTRLTVL.

This clone was counted once. CDR3 sequence: CASSQESLRYGGRRYGYTF. The CDR3 DNA follows: TGCGCCAGCAGCCAAGAAAGTCTTCGGTACGGCGGAAGGCGGTATGGCTACACCTTC. V gene TRBV4-1 combines with J gene TRBJ1-2; no clear D gene. V lost 0 bases and J lost 5, with 25 bases in between. The CDR3 covers 19 residues. Germline V gene lookup returns CDR1 MGHRA and CDR2 YSYEKL.

This sequence joins TRBV18 and TRBJ1-1; 7 positions agree with TRBD1. The CDR3 has 14 amino acids. The V gene end was trimmed by 5 bases and the J gene end by 1 base; junction bases not matched to a gene: 4. Germline-derived CDR1 and CDR2 are KGHSH and LQKENI. The CDR3 sequence: CASSGDRKNTEAFF. The CDR3 DNA sequence: TGTGCCAGCTCAGGGGACAGAAAGAACACTGAAGCTTTCTTT.

This clone was counted a few times. The chain is built from TRBV7-8 and TRBJ1-2; D is possibly TRBD1 (5 bases). Trimming stripped 0 bases from V and 4 bases from J, with 9 bases between. The CDR3 consists of 14 residues. In germline, CDR1 is SGHVS, CDR2 FQNEAQ. CDR3 in DNA: TGTGCCAGCAGCTTAGCGGCAGGGCGCTATGGCTACACCTTC. Translated, it gives CASSLAAGRYGYTF.

This chain links TRBV6-5 with TRBJ1-2, with D possibly TRBD1 on 5 matching bases. This CDR3 is 14 amino acids long. The V gene's germline CDR1 is MNHEY and CDR2 SVGAGI. V lost 4 bases and J lost 5, with 14 bases in between. CDR3 loop: CASSSSVTAYGYTF. In nucleotides, the CDR3 is TGTGCCAGCAGTTCCTCCGTGACAGCTTATGGCTACACCTTC.

The J gene is TRBJ2-1, the V gene TRBV9; TRBD1 matches at 8 bases. Germline assignment: CDR1 SGDLS and CDR2 YYNGEE. This CDR3 is 14 amino acids long. With V trimmed by 2 bases and J by 3 bases, 1 base remained unmatched. The CDR3 loop reads CASSVTGGYNEQFF. In DNA, the CDR3 is TGTGCCAGCAGCGTCACAGGGGGCTACAATGAGCAGTTCTTC.

This sequence joins TRBV18 and TRBJ1-2; 9 bases line up with TRBD1. Germline assignment: CDR1 KGHSH and CDR2 LQKENI. Germline trimming cut 6 bases from V and 5 bases from J; bases unmatched to any gene: 4. The CDR3 runs to 13 residues. The CDR3 sequence: CASSQDRGYGYTF. As DNA, the CDR3 is TGTGCCAGCTCCCAGGACAGGGGTTATGGCTACACCTTC.

V and J are TRBV5-4 and TRBJ1-1, with D possibly being TRBD1 (6 bases). CDR1 SGHNT and CDR2 YYREEE come from the germline V gene (reference sequence). V shed 2 bases and J shed 1 base, with 12 bases lying between them. This CDR3 spans 15 amino acids. The CDR3 loop is CASSLRAGENTEAFF. CDR3 nucleotides: TGTGCCAGCAGCTTAAGGGCAGGGGAGAACACTGAAGCTTTCTTT.

The chain uses TRBV4-3 and TRBJ1-4, with TRBD1 identical over 8 bases. Germline-derived CDR1 and CDR2 are LGHNA and YSLEER. This CDR3 region has 15 residues. With V trimmed by 1 base and J by 3 bases, 1 base remained unmatched. DNA of the CDR3: TGCGCCAGCAGCCAAGGGACAGGGCCTAATGAAAAACTGTTTTTT. Protein product: CASSQGTGPNEKLFF.

This rearrangement joins TRBV2 to TRBJ2-7; TRBD1 matches at 11 bases. Germline V gives CDR1 SNHLY, CDR2 FYNNEI. The CDR3 totals 16 residues. Trimming at V came to 3 bases and at J to 6 bases, leaving 10 bases not matched to a gene. CDR3: CASSEGTGGVSGEQYF. For the CDR3, the DNA is TGTGCCAGCAGTGAGGGGACAGGGGGGGTTAGTGGCGAGCAGTACTTC. Looking up the rest from reference TRBV2 and TRBJ2-7 gives the full variable domain: EPEVTQTPSHQVTQMGQEVILRCVPISNHLYFYWYRQILGQKVEFLVSFYNNEISEKSEIFDDQFSVERPDGSNFTLKIRSTKLEDSAMYFCASSEGTGGVSGEQYFGPGTRLTVT.

The V call is TRBV19, the J call TRBJ1-5; 9 bases are shared with TRBD1. This CDR3 is 16 amino acids long. CDR1 and CDR2 (germline): LNHDA, SQIVND (reference sequence). J lost 7 bases, V lost 5 bases, and 12 bases had no gene match. The CDR3 reads CASSAKGQGVKQPQHF. CDR3 nucleotide sequence: TGTGCCAGTAGTGCCAAGGGACAGGGAGTAAAACAGCCCCAGCATTTT. The whole variable domain, filled in from reference TRBV19 and TRBJ1-5, reads DGGITQSPKYLFRKEGQNVTLSCEQNLNHDAMYWYRQDPGQGLRLIYYSQIVNDFQKGDIAEGYSVSREKKESFPLTVTSAQKNPTAFYLCASSAKGQGVKQPQHFGDGTRLSIL.